The rows below give T cell receptor beta chains drawn from one sample of a study of identical twins. TCRdb reprocessed the 5' RACE reads via MiXCR and lists one record per CDR3 protein. The sample includes 700,000 or so distinct CDR3 sequences, about 20% of them seen just once. These data were likewise used in another study, on T cells expressing NK-cell markers.

Input material: PBMCs. These receptors all stem from a woman younger than 30 in good health. Both conserved end residues are part of each CDR3. D genes are given only for firm matches. Only some rows state a clone size, as once, few, many or a class for expanded clones.

d_call	v_call	j_call	clone_size	cdr3_length	cdr3_nt	cdr3_aa
-	TRBV3-1	TRBJ2-7	-	13	TGTGCCAGCAGCCAAGCGTCAGTTCCCGAGCAGTACTTC	CASSQASVPEQYF
-	TRBV20-1	TRBJ2-2	few	13	TGCAGTGCCGCGAACCTAAACACCGGGGAGCTGTTTTTT	CSAANLNTGELFF
-	TRBV10-2	TRBJ2-6	few	14	TGCGCCAGCAGTAGGCGCGAGGGTGCCAACGTCCTGACTTTC	CASSRREGANVLTF
-	TRBV12-3/TRBV12-4	TRBJ2-4	many	12	TGTGCCAGCAGTTTAGAAGAAAACATTCAGTACTTC	CASSLEENIQYF
-	TRBV25-1	TRBJ2-3	once	14	TGTGCCAGCAGTGCCTGGGACAGCACAGATACGCAGTATTTT	CASSAWDSTDTQYF
-	TRBV6-1	TRBJ2-1	few	17	TGTGCCAGCCGAATCTTCGGTATTGATACAATGGACGGCGAGCAGTTCTTC	CASRIFGIDTMDGEQFF
-	TRBV12-3/TRBV12-4	TRBJ2-1	few	12	TGTGCCAGCACGGTGGGCCTGTATGAGCAGTTCTTC	CASTVGLYEQFF
-	TRBV6-1	TRBJ2-1	-	15	TGTGCCAGCAGTGGAGCCTGGGGGGCTAGAAATGAGCAGTTCTTC	CASSGAWGARNEQFF
-	TRBV7-8	TRBJ2-1	-	15	TGTGCCAGCAGCTTAGTCAGAGCAGATTACAATGAGCAGTTCTTC	CASSLVRADYNEQFF
TRBD2	TRBV6-5	TRBJ2-3	few	16	TGTGCCAGCAGTTACGGGGGGGGGACTAGCACAGATACGCAGTATTTT	CASSYGGGTSTDTQYF
-	TRBV5-1	TRBJ1-2	-	16	TGCGCCAGCAGCTTGGCGCTGACACAGGCTAACTATGGCTACACCTTC	CASSLALTQANYGYTF
-	TRBV25-1	TRBJ2-1	few	14	TGTGCCAGCAGTGAATTTGACCCGGGGAATGAGCAGTTCTTC	CASSEFDPGNEQFF
TRBD1	TRBV7-9	TRBJ1-1	-	15	TGTGCCAGCAGCTTAAACAGGGGGCAGAACACTGAAGCTTTCTTT	CASSLNRGQNTEAFF
TRBD1	TRBV6-1	TRBJ2-3	-	14	TGTGCCAGCAAGGTTGACAGGGGGACAGATACGCAGTATTTT	CASKVDRGTDTQYF
-	TRBV5-1	TRBJ2-1	few	14	TGCGCCAGCAGCTTTCGATATACCGACAATGAGCAGTTCTTC	CASSFRYTDNEQFF
-	TRBV7-9	TRBJ2-1	many	15	TGTGCCAGCAGCTTAGATGGCAGGCGGCAGGCTGAGCAGTTCTTC	CASSLDGRRQAEQFF